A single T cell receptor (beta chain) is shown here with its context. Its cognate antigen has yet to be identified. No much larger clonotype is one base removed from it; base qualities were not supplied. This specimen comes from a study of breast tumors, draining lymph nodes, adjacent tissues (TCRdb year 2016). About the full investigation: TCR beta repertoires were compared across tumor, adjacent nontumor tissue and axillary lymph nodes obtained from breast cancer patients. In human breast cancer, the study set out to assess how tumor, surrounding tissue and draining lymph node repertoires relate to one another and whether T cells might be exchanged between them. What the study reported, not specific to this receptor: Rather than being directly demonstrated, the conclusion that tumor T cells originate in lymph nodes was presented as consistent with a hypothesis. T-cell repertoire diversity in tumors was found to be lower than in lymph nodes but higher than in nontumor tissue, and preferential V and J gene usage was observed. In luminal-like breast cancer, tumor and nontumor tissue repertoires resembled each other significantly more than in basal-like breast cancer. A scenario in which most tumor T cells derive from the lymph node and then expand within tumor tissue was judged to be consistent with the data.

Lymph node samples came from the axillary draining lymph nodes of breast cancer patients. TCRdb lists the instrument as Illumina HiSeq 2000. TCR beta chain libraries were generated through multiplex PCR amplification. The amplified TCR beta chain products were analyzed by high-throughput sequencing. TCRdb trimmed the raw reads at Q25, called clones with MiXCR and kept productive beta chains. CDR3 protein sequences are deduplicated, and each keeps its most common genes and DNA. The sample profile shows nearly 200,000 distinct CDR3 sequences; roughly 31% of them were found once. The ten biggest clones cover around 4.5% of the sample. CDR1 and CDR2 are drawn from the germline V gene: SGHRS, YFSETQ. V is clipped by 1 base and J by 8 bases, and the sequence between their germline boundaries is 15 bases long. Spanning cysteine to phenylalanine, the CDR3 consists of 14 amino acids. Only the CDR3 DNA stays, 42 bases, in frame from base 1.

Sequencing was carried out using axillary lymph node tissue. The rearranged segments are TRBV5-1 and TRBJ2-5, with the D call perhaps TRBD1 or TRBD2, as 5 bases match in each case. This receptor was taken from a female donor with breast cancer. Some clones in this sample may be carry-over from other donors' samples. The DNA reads TGCGCCAGCAGCTTGTGGGCTAGCCGGGACACCCAGTACTTC. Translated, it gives CASSLWASRDTQYF.